These 21 T cell receptor beta chains originate from one sample sequenced in a study of T cells in Graves' hyperthyroidism and ophthalmopathy. Amplified TCR beta CDR3 regions derived from RNA transcripts. A set of HTBI primers served as the primers for a first-round RT-PCR of the TCR CDR3. MiXCR was run by TCRdb on the multiplex PCR reads, yielding one entry per CDR3 protein. This table has hundreds of thousands of distinct CDR3 sequences, 11% to 15% appearing once. Source material: blood. Receptors were obtained from a woman aged 30 to 39 with Graves' hyperthyroidism that later progressed to Graves' ophthalmopathy.

This clonotype was detected ten times or more. The chain couples TRBV24-1 to TRBJ2-7, with 8 nucleotides matching TRBD2. With V trimmed by 2 bases and J by 2 bases, 4 bases remained unmatched. The CDR3 is made up of 15 amino acids. Looked up from germline, CDR1 is KGHDR and CDR2 is SFDVKD. CDR3 sequence: CATSDYREGTYEQYF. For the CDR3, the DNA is TGTGCCACCAGTGATTATCGGGAGGGAACCTACGAGCAGTACTTC.

This clonotype was observed at least ten times. This CDR3 reads CASSLDPGYEQYF. The DNA of the CDR3 is TGTGCCAGCAGCTTAGATCCAGGCTACGAGCAGTACTTC. V gene TRBV11-3 combines with J gene TRBJ2-7; the D is unclear. Per germline, CDR1 SGHNT and CDR2 YENEEA. The CDR3 extends over 13 amino acids. V was trimmed by 0 bases and J by 3 bases, leaving 6 bases between them.

This rearrangement joins TRBV14 to TRBJ2-1; D uncertain. V was pared by 2 bases and J by 9 bases, with 14 bases between. Germline V gene lookup returns CDR1 SGHDN and CDR2 FVKESK. The CDR3 has 14 residues. The CDR3 coding sequence is TGTGCCAGCAGCCAAACCCTCGGGTTGGGTGAGCAGTTCTTC. As protein: CASSQTLGLGEQFF.

A few counts support this clonotype. The chain carries TRBV6-1 and TRBJ2-1, with 7 nucleotides matching TRBD2. This CDR3 has 16 residues. The V gene end was trimmed by 7 bases and the J gene end by 8 bases; junction bases not matched to a gene: 17. Germline V gene lookup returns CDR1 MNHNS and CDR2 SASEGT. CDR3 loop: CASTSPLRERSYEQFF. The CDR3 DNA sequence: TGTGCCAGCACCTCCCCATTGCGGGAGAGGAGCTATGAGCAGTTCTTC.

This chain joins TRBV7-2 and TRBJ1-1; D ambiguous. CDR3 length equals 16 residues. The germline gives CDR1 SGHTA, CDR2 FQGNSA. Trimming removed 6 bases from V and 0 bases from J, with 17 bases in between. DNA of the CDR3: TGTGCCAGCAGGGACCGTCATATTCTTATGAACACTGAAGCTTTCTTT. This codes for CASRDRHILMNTEAFF.

This clonotype was found a few times. The V and J genes are TRBV19 and TRBJ2-1; 7 bases fit TRBD1. Per the germline V gene, CDR1 is LNHDA and CDR2 is SQIVND (reference sequence). Germline trimming cut 1 base from V and 4 bases from J; bases unmatched to any gene: 10. The CDR3 runs to 17 residues. Here the CDR3 DNA reads TGTGCCAGTAGTATAGGCAGGACAGGCCGGGGTTACAATGAGCAGTTCTTC. Translated: CASSIGRTGRGYNEQFF.

This clonotype came up many times. The chain has TRBV7-9 and TRBJ1-1, with TRBD1 matching over 7 bases. This CDR3 contains 15 residues. Germline V gene sequence: CDR1 SEHNR, CDR2 FQNEAQ (reference sequence). V shed 0 bases and J 1 base; nucleotides not matched to a gene: 2. The CDR3 nucleotides read TGTGCCAGCAGCTTAGCGACAGGGCAGAACACTGAAGCTTTCTTT. Translated, it gives CASSLATGQNTEAFF.

This clonotype came up many times. The gene calls are TRBV6-2 or TRBV6-3 and TRBJ1-4, with D unresolved. Germline V gene sequence: CDR1 MNHEY, CDR2 SVGEGT. V lost 5 bases and J lost 5, with 12 bases in between. This CDR3 region has 14 residues. The CDR3 is CASSDRGLNEKLFF. CDR3 in DNA: TGTGCCAGCAGTGATCGGGGTCTAAATGAAAAACTGTTTTTT.

The J gene is TRBJ2-2, the V gene TRBV2, with D possibly matching TRBD1 (5 bases). Germline V gene lookup returns CDR1 SNHLY and CDR2 FYNNEI. V lost 6 bases and J lost 2, with 13 bases in between. This CDR3 is 15 amino acids long. CDR3 bases: TGTGCCAGCAGACGCCCTAGGGGAAACACCGGGGAGCTGTTTTTT. This codes for CASRRPRGNTGELFF.

This clonotype showed up many times. The J gene is TRBJ2-5, the V gene TRBV6-5; TRBD1 agrees at 8 bases. The CDR3 extends over 16 amino acids. The germline gives CDR1 MNHEY, CDR2 SVGAGI. V shed 2 bases and J 5 bases; nucleotides not matched to a gene: 10. The CDR3 nucleotides are TGTGCCAGCAGTTACCAAAGACCCAGGGGGCGTGAGACCCAGTACTTC. Translation gives CASSYQRPRGRETQYF.

As to this clonotype: A read error is possible here, since a much larger clone lies one base away. Likely a read error: the CDR3 ends without its conserved phenylalanine or tryptophan. The chain couples TRBV5-1 to TRBJ1-3; D may be TRBD1 (6 bases). V was cut by 6 bases and J by 0 bases, with 13 bases left in between. The CDR3 spans 15 residues. Germline CDR1 SGHRS, CDR2 YFSETQ. In DNA form, the CDR3 reads TGCGCCAGCATGGACAGTCGAAGCTCTGGAAACACCATATATTGT. The encoded protein is CASMDSRSSGNTIYC.

This clonotype has a count of ten or more. The chain joins TRBV6-1 to TRBJ2-3; a possible D gene is TRBD2 (6 bases). The CDR3 is made up of 16 amino acids. The V end was cut by 2 bases, the J end by 4 bases, with 16 bases between. Germline loops: CDR1 MNHNS, CDR2 SASEGT. The CDR3 spells CASSETVLAWSDTQYF. For the CDR3, the DNA is TGTGCCAGCAGTGAAACTGTGCTAGCGTGGTCAGATACGCAGTATTTT.

The chain has TRBV20-1 and TRBJ2-2; D might be TRBD2 (5 bases). CDR1 and CDR2 (germline): DFQATT, SNEGSKA (reference sequence). The V and J ends lost 4 bases and 4 bases respectively, with 7 bases between them. The CDR3 sequence is 12 residues long. The CDR3 DNA reads as TGCAGTGCTACCGCGGGCACCGGGGAGCTGTTTTTT. Encoded protein: CSATAGTGELFF.

On this clonotype itself: A read error is possible here, since a much larger clone lies one base away. V is TRBV6-1 and J is TRBJ2-3; 8 bases map to TRBD2. This CDR3 has 17 amino acids. CDR1 MNHNS and CDR2 SASEGT come from the germline V gene. J gave up 5 bases and V 7 bases, and 17 bases lay outside the gene matches. The DNA for the CDR3 is TGTGCCAGCAAAAAGGAGGGGAGCGGGAGTCGTGGAGATACGCAGTATTTT. It encodes CASKKEGSGSRGDTQYF.

The chain links TRBV10-3 to TRBJ2-2, with 10 positions matching TRBD2. Germline-derived CDR1 and CDR2 are ENHRY and SYGVKD. With V trimmed by 3 bases and J by 4 bases, 2 bases remained unmatched. This CDR3 is built from 15 residues. This CDR3 reads CAISDSGRATGELFF. DNA of the CDR3: TGTGCCATCAGTGACAGCGGGAGGGCCACCGGGGAGCTGTTTTTT.

The sample holds a few counts of this clonotype. V gene TRBV7-9 combines with J gene TRBJ2-2; D may be TRBD2 (5 bases). Germline-derived CDR1 and CDR2 are SEHNR and FQNEAQ (reference sequence). Between the trimmed V and J ends, which lost 3 bases and 7 bases, there was a span of 12 bases. CDR3 length: 14 residues. The CDR3 region has the DNA TGTGCCAGCAGCTTCTATAAAGAGGGCGGGGAGCTGTTTTTT. Protein sequence: CASSFYKEGGELFF.

In its sample, this clonotype was seen a few times. V is TRBV7-9 and J is TRBJ2-3; 7 bases line up with TRBD1. Unmatched junction bases numbered 3, after V lost 4 bases and J lost 2 bases. Germline loops: CDR1 SEHNR, CDR2 FQNEAQ (reference sequence). The CDR3 contains 14 residues. The CDR3 sequence: CASSSQGDTDTQYF. The CDR3 nucleotides are TGTGCCAGCAGCTCGCAGGGGGACACAGATACGCAGTATTTT.

The J gene is TRBJ1-1, the V gene TRBV5-1; D is possibly TRBD1 (6 bases). From germline, CDR1 is SGHRS and CDR2 YFSETQ. Trimming cost V 1 base and J 4 bases, with 14 bases left between them. The CDR3 consists of 15 residues. The CDR3 protein is CASSLSAGAGTEAFF. Here the CDR3 DNA reads TGCGCCAGCAGCTTGTCGGCGGGGGCGGGCACTGAAGCTTTCTTT.

This clonotype has at least ten counts. The chain is built from TRBV9 and TRBJ1-5; D gene ambiguous. The CDR3 totals 16 residues. Trimming took 0 bases from V and 7 from J, leaving 17 bases between them. Germline assignment: CDR1 SGDLS and CDR2 YYNGEE. As DNA, the CDR3 is TGTGCCAGCAGCGTAGGGGCGGATAGTGTGGGGCAGCCCCAGCATTTT. It yields the protein CASSVGADSVGQPQHF. Full variable domain (outside the CDR3, taken from reference TRBV9 and TRBJ1-5): DSGVTQTPKHLITATGQRVTLRCSPRSGDLSVYWYQQSLDQGLQFLIQYYNGEERAKGNILERFSAQQFPDLHSELNLSSLELGDSALYFCASSVGADSVGQPQHFGDGTRLSIL.

This clonotype was picked up many times. The chain uses TRBV5-5 and TRBJ2-1, with a weak D call TRBD2 (6 bases). V lost 4 bases, J lost 2 bases, and 19 bases lay in between. Looked up from germline, CDR1 is SGHKS and CDR2 is YYEKEE (reference sequence). This CDR3 region has 17 residues. DNA of the CDR3: TGTGCCAGCAGCCTGCTCCCTTTAGCGGCAGCCTACAATGAGCAGTTCTTC. Translating it yields CASSLLPLAAAYNEQFF.

About this clonotype: Given a much more abundant clone one base away, this may be a read error. The rearrangement uses TRBV18 and TRBJ2-7; D possibly corresponds to TRBD1 (6 bases). Germline V lookup: CDR1 KGHSH, CDR2 LQKENI. The CDR3 runs to 14 residues. Trimming cost V 5 bases and J 3 bases, with 14 bases left between them. The CDR3 region has the DNA TGTGCCAGCTCATCGAACAGGGTTAGCTACGAGCAGTACTTC. Translating it yields CASSSNRVSYEQYF.